This T cell receptor (beta chain) was obtained from a study of blood T cell repertoires in COVID-19. Overall study: The samples span acute and convalescent COVID-19 from the United States, Italy and Spain. Sources were T cells, B-cell-depleted T cells, or PBMCs; the material itself was cDNA or gDNA.

The CDR3 runs 18 residues. The germline CDR1 and CDR2 sequences are LNHDA and SQIVND (reference sequence). The junction had 14 bases not matched to a gene; V was cut back by 7 bases and J by 0 bases. Under the authors' procedure: Reference gene primers were amplified, and this amplification served to estimate nucleated cell counts. Measured with immunoSEQ multiplex PCR; TCRdb has only the in-frame clones, and not every one. The DNA gave D and trimming, while V, J and clone size come from that table. Of 100,000 to 150,000 clones in the sample, about 90% were seen once. The Seattle patients, enrolled during active infection, were followed longitudinally.

The clonotype originates from a man between 45 and 60 years old with COVID-19, enrolled during active disease. The chain uses TRBV19 and TRBJ1-5; 8 positions match TRBD1. The specimen was peripheral blood. The CDR3 coding sequence is TGTGCCAGTAACCTAGACAGGGGTTATCAGGGTAGCAATCAGCCCCAGCATTTT. Protein: CASNLDRGYQGSNQPQHF.